The clone carrying this TCR beta chain was observed a handful of times. Its cognate antigen is unknown. These data belong to a study of blood T cells in healthy people across ages. The wider study: Per every two T cells, about one barcoded beta molecule was captured by template switching.

In each sample, at least 6.5 million PBMCs were isolated. Trimming at V came to 2 bases and at J to 9 bases, leaving 6 bases not matched to a gene. This CDR3 has 14 amino acids. Germline values: CDR1 MGHRA, CDR2 YSYEKL. Overall study results and limits: It was not known whether donors were CMV positive (a possible confounder of expanded clonotype changes).

The authors ran a second PCR of about 6 to 11 cycles using a sample-barcoded 5' primer and a J-beta primer mix. TCRdb passed the 5' RACE reads through MiXCR, listing each CDR3 protein once. The table records 1.5 million to 1.9 million distinct CDR3 sequences, 35% to 45% of them present only once. The source is a woman aged 18 to 35 in good health. This chain connects TRBV4-1 to TRBJ1-2; 10 nucleotides agree with TRBD1. Sequenced: blood. CDR3 residues: CASSQPGQGLSYTF. As DNA, the CDR3 is TGCGCCAGCAGCCAACCGGGACAGGGGCTAAGCTACACCTTC.